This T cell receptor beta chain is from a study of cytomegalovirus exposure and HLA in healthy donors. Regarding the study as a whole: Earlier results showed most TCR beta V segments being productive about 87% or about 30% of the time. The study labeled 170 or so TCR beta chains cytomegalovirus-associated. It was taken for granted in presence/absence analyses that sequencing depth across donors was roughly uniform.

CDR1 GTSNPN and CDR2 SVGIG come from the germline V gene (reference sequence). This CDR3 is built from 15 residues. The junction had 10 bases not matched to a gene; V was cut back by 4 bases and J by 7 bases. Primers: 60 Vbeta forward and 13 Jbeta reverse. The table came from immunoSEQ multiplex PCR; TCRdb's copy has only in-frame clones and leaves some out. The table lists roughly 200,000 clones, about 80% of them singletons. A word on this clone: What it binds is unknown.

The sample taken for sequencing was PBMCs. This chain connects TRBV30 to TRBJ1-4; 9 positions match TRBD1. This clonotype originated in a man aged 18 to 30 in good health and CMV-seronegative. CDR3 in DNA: TGTGCCTGGAACCGAAAACAGGGGGCGGGTGAAAAACTGTTTTTT. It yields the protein CAWNRKQGAGEKLFF.